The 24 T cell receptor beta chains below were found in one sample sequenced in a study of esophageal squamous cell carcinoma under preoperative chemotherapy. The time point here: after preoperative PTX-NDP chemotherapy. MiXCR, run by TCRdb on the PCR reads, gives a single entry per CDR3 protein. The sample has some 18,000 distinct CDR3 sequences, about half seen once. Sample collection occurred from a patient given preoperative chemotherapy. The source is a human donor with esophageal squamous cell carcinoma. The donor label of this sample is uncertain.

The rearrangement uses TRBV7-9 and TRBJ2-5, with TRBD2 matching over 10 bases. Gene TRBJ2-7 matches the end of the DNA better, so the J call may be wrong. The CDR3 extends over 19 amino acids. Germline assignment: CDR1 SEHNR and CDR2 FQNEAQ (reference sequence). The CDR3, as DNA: TGTGCCAGCAGCCCCGTGGGGGGGGCCGGACTAGCGGACTTCTACGAGCAGTACTTC. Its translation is CASSPVGGAGLADFYEQYF.

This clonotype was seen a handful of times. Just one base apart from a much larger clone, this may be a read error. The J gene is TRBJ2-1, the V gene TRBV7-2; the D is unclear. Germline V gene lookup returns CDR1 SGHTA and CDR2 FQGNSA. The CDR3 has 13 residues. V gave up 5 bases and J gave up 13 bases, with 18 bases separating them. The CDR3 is CASSVSVGETQFF. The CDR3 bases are TGTGCCAGCAGCGTGTCCGTAGGAGAGACCCAGTTCTTC.

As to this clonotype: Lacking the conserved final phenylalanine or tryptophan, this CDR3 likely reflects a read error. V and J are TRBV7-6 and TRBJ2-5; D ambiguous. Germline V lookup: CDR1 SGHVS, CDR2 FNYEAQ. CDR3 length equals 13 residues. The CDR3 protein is CAGSALWPEAQYS. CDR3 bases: TGTGCGGGCAGCGCCCTGTGGCCCGAGGCCCAGTACTCG.

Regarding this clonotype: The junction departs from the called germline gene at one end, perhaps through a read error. The chain's CDR3 is CASRATSRTETQYF. The CDR3 bases are TGTGCCAGCAGAGCTACCTCCCGCACAGAGACCCAGTATTTC. The chain links TRBV7-3 to TRBJ2-3; no firm D call. Germline CDR1 SGHTA, CDR2 FQGTGA. CDR3 size: 14 residues.

CDR3 in DNA: TGTGCCAGCAGCCCCACAGGGATCGGGGAGACCCAGTACTTC. Protein sequence: CASSPTGIGETQYF. This chain uses TRBV7-3 with TRBJ2-1, with a weak D call TRBD1 (6 bases). Near its end, the DNA agrees better with TRBJ2-5, so the J call may be wrong. Germline V gene lookup returns CDR1 SGHTA and CDR2 FQGTGA. This CDR3 contains 14 residues.

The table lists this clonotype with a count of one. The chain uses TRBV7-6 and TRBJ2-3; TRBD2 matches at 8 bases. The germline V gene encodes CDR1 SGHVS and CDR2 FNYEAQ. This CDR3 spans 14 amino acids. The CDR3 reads CAGSGGGPQETQYF. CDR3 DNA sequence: TGTGCGGGCAGCGGGGGAGGGCCTCAAGAGACGCAGTATTTT. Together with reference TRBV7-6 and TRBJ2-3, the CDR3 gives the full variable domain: GAGVSQSPRYKVTKRGQDVALRCDPISGHVSLYWYRQALGQGPEFLTYFNYEAQQDKSGLPNDRFSAERPEGSISTLTIQRTEQRDSAMYRCAGSGGGPQETQYFGPGTRLTVL.

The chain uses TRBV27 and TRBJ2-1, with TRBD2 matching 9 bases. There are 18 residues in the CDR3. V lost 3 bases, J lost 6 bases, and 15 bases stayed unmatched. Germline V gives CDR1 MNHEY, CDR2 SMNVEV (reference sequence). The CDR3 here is CASSFRDLAGVRGNEQFF. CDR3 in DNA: TGTGCCAGCAGTTTCCGGGACTTAGCGGGGGTACGAGGCAATGAGCAGTTCTTC.

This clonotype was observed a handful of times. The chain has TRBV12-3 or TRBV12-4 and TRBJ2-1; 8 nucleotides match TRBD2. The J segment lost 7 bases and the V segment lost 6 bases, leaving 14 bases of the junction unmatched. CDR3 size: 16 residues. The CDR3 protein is CASRPLKIAGRNEQFF. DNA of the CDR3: TGTGCCAGCAGACCTCTGAAAATAGCGGGAAGGAATGAGCAGTTCTTC.

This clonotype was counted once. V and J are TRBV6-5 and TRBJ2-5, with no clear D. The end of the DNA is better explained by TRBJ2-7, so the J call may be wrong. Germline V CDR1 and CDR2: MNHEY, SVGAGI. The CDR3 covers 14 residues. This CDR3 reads CASSYRAPPYEQYF. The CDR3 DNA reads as TGTGCCAGCAGTTACCGGGCCCCCCCCTACGAGCAGTACTTC.

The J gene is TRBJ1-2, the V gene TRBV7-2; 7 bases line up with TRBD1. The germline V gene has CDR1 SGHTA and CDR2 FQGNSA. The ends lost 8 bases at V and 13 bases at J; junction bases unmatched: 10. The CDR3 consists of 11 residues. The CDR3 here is CASGILTGSTF. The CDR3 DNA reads TGTGCCAGCGGAATCTTGACAGGGTCCACCTTC.

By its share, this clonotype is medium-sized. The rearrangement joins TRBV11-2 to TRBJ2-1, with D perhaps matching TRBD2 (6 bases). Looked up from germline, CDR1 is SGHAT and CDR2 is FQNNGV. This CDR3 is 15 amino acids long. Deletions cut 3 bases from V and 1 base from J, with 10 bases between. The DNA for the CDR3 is TGTGCCAGCAGCTTCCGGGACTCTTCCTACAATGAGCAGTTCTTC. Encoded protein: CASSFRDSSYNEQFF. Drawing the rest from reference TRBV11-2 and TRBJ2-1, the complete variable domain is EAGVAQSPRYKIIEKRQSVAFWCNPISGHATLYWYQQILGQGPKLLIQFQNNGVVDDSQLPKDRFSAERLKGVDSTLKIQPAKLEDSAVYLCASSFRDSSYNEQFFGPGTRLTVL.

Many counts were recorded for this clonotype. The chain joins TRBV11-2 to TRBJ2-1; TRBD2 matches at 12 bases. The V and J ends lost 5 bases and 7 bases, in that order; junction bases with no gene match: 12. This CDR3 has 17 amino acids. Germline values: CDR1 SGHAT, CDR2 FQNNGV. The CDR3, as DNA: TGTGCCAGCAGCGAACGACTAGCGGGAGCCCTCTTGAATGAGCAGTTCTTC. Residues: CASSERLAGALLNEQFF.

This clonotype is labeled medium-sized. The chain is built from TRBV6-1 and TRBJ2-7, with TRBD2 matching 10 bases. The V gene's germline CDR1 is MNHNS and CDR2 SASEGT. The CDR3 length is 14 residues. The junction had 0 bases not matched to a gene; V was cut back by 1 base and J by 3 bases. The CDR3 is CASSEEREGYEQYF. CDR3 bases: TGTGCCAGCAGTGAAGAGCGGGAGGGCTACGAGCAGTACTTC.

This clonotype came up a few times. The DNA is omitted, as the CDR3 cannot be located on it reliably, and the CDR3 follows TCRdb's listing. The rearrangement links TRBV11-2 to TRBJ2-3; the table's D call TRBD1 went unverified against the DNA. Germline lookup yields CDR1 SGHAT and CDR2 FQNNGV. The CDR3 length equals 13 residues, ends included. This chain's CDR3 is CASSFGPGDTQYF.

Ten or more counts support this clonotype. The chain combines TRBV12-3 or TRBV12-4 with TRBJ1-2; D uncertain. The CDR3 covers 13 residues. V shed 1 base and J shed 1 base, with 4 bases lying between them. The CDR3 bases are TGTGCCAGCAGTTTAGGGGGTAACTATGGCTACACCTTC. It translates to CASSLGGNYGYTF.

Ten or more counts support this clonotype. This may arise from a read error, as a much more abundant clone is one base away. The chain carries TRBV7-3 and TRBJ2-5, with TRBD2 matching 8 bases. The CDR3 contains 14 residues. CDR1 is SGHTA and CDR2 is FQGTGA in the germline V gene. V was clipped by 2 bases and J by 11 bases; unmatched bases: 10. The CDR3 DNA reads TGTGCCAGCAGCTTAGCGGGAGGACCGGGGGAGCAGTACTTC. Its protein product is CASSLAGGPGEQYF.

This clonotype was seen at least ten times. CDR3 in DNA: TGTGCCAGCAGCTGGAATAGCGGGAGGGCCGGTAATGAGCAGTTCTTC. Encoded protein: CASSWNSGRAGNEQFF. The gene calls are TRBV7-3 and TRBJ2-1; TRBD2 matches at 11 bases. Germline V lookup: CDR1 SGHTA, CDR2 FQGTGA. The trim removed 4 bases at V and 7 bases at J, leaving 9 bases unmatched. This CDR3 has 16 amino acids.

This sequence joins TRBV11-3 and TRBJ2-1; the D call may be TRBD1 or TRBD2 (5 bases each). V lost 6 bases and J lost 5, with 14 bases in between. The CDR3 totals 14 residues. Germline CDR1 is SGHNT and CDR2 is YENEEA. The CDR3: CASRLRGTHNEQFF. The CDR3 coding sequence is TGTGCCAGCAGGCTAAGAGGGACCCACAATGAGCAGTTCTTC.

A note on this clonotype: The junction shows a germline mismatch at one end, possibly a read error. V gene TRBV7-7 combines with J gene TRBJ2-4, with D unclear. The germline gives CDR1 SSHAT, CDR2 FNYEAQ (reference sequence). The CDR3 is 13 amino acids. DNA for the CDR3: TGTGCCACCAGGCTTAGTTCCAAAAACACTCAGTACTTC. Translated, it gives CATRLSSKNTQYF.

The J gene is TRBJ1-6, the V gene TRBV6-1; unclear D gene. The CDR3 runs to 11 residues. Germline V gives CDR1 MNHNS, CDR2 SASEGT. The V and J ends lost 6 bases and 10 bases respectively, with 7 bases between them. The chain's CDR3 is CASRSESPLHF. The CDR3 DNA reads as TGTGCCAGCAGGTCGGAATCACCCCTCCACTTT.

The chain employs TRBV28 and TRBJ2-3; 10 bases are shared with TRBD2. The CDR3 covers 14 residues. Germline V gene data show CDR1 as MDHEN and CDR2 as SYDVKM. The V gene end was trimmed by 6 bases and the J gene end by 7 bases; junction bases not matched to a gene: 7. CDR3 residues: CASRQAGGGNTQYF. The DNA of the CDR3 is TGTGCCAGCAGACAAGCGGGAGGGGGGAATACGCAGTATTTT.

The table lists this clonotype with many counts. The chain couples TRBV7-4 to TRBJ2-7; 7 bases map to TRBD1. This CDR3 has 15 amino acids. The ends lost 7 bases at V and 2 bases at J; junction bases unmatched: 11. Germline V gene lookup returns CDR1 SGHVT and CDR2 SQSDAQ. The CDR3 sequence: CASNDNRDSTYEQYF. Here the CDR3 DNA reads TGTGCCAGCAACGATAACCGGGACAGTACCTACGAGCAGTACTTC.

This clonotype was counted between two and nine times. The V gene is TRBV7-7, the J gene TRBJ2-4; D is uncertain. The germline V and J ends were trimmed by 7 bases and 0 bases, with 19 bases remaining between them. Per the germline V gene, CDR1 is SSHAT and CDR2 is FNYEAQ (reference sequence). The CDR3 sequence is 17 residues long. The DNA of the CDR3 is TGTGCCAGCACCCCCCCAAGCGTTAACCTAGCCAAAAACATTCAGTACTTC. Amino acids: CASTPPSVNLAKNIQYF.

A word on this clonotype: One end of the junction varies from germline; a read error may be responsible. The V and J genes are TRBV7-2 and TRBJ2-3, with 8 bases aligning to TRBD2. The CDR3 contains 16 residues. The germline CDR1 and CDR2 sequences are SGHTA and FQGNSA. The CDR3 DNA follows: TGTGCCAGCACGGACCGGGAGGGGGGGAGCACCGATGCGCAGTTTTTT. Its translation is CASTDREGGSTDAQFF.